Below, 23 T cell receptor beta chains from the same sample are listed, as sequenced in a study of T cell responses to AZD1222 COVID-19 vaccine. The repertoire was sequenced with immunoSEQ multiplex PCR; TCRdb's copy has only in-frame clones and lacks some. The sample has fewer than 150,000 clones, roughly 93% seen once; the top ten hold about 3%. The sample consisted of peripheral blood, taken on day 0 of AZD1222 vaccination. Receptors originate from an adult in good health.

The genes are TRBV9 and TRBJ2-1; D is ambiguous. Germline V gene data show CDR1 as SGDLS and CDR2 as YYNGEE. CDR3 size: 14 residues. V was cut by 0 bases and J by 9 bases, with 13 bases left in between. CDR3 DNA: TGTGCCAGCAGCGTAGGGGGTGGTAGCTCTGAGCAGTTCTTC. Translation: CASSVGGGSSEQFF.

The V call is TRBV3-1 (or the pseudogene TRBV3-2), the J call TRBJ2-2; D is unresolved. The CDR3 totals 13 residues. Trimming left V 1 base short and J 3 bases short, with 3 bases between. The germline CDR1 and CDR2 sequences are LGHDT and YNNKEL (reference sequence). The CDR3 DNA reads as TGTGCCAGCAGCCAAGCAGACACCGGGGAGCTGTTTTTT. Residues: CASSQADTGELFF.

The gene calls are TRBV29-1 and TRBJ1-4; 7 bases align to TRBD1. Per the germline V gene, CDR1 is SQVTM and CDR2 is ANQGSEA. The CDR3 sequence is 13 residues long. The V and J ends lost 7 bases and 0 bases, in that order; junction bases with no gene match: 2. DNA of the CDR3: TGCAGCGCCGGGACAGCAACTAATGAAAAACTGTTTTTT. Translation: CSAGTATNEKLFF.

The chain recombines TRBV7-9 with TRBJ1-3, with a tentative D call TRBD1 (6 bases). Germline V gene data show CDR1 as SEHNR and CDR2 as FQNEAQ (reference sequence). V was pared by 4 bases and J by 1 base, with 11 bases between. The CDR3 spans 15 residues. The CDR3 DNA follows: TGTGCCAGCAGCTCAAGGACAGTATCTGGAAACACCATATATTTT. This translates into CASSSRTVSGNTIYF.

The chain couples TRBV28 to TRBJ1-1; maybe TRBD1 (6 bases). CDR3 length: 12 residues. CDR1 MDHEN and CDR2 SYDVKM come from the germline V gene. V was trimmed by 2 bases and J by 10 bases, leaving 11 bases between them. The DNA for the CDR3 is TGTGCCAGCAGTTTAGGCCAGGGGACAGCTTTCTTT. Protein: CASSLGQGTAFF.

This chain joins TRBV7-6 and TRBJ2-7; 7 nucleotides match TRBD1. CDR3 length: 15 residues. Trimming cost V 0 bases and J 4 bases; bases outside gene matches: 6. The germline gives CDR1 SGHVS, CDR2 FNYEAQ. The CDR3 region has the DNA TGTGCCAGCAGCTTAGCGAAAGACAGGGTGTACGAGCAGTACTTC. Its protein is CASSLAKDRVYEQYF.

The V gene is TRBV13, the J gene TRBJ1-2, with D possibly being TRBD1 (5 bases). Trimming pared 6 bases from V and 4 bases from J, leaving 21 bases between. This CDR3 has 16 amino acids. Germline CDR1 PRHDT, CDR2 FYEKMQ (reference sequence). DNA of the CDR3: TGTGCCAGCAGTGGGAGTTGGGGGACTTATCGCTATGGCTACACCTTC. Translated: CASSGSWGTYRYGYTF.

The rearrangement joins TRBV5-1 to TRBJ1-1; possibly TRBD1 for D (6 bases). This CDR3 contains 16 residues. Germline loops: CDR1 SGHRS, CDR2 YFSETQ. The V gene lost 3 bases and the J gene lost 3 bases, with 18 bases spanning the gap. This CDR3 is CASSWGGASGYTEAFF. The CDR3, as DNA: TGCGCCAGCAGCTGGGGGGGGGCGAGTGGGTACACTGAAGCTTTCTTT.

Concerning this clone itself: It is unclear where the CDR3 begins or ends on the DNA, so no DNA is shown, and the CDR3 is as TCRdb lists it. The chain recombines TRBV5-8 with TRBJ1-2. Looked up from germline, CDR1 is SGHTS and CDR2 is YDEGEE. The CDR3 sequence runs 12 residues, both termini included. Here the CDR3 reads CASSFGNGGYTF.

With regard to this clone: Other DNA sequences of this sample code for an identical CDR3. The chain employs TRBV19 and TRBJ1-5, with 7 bases matching TRBD1. The V and J ends lost 8 bases and 4 bases, in that order; junction bases with no gene match: 5. Germline CDR1 is LNHDA and CDR2 is SQIVND (reference sequence). The CDR3 runs 13 residues. The CDR3 protein is CASGGTANQPQHF. The DNA of the CDR3 is TGTGCCAGTGGGGGGACAGCTAATCAGCCCCAGCATTTT.

The chain employs TRBV6-5 and TRBJ1-3; 10 nucleotides match TRBD1. The CDR3 is 15 amino acids. Looked up from germline, CDR1 is MNHEY and CDR2 is SVGAGI. V lost 5 bases and J lost 2; bases outside the gene matches: 3. CDR3 sequence reads: CASSTGTGAGNTIYF. The DNA for the CDR3 is TGTGCCAGCAGTACCGGGACAGGGGCTGGAAACACCATATATTTT.

This sequence joins TRBV3-1 (or the pseudogene TRBV3-2) and TRBJ1-4; D is possibly TRBD1 (5 bases). Germline CDR1 is LGHDT and CDR2 is YNNKEL (reference sequence). Trimming left V 4 bases short and J 3 bases short, with 12 bases between. CDR3 size: 15 residues. The CDR3 is CASSPPGFSNEKLFF. CDR3 coding DNA: TGTGCCAGCAGCCCACCAGGGTTCTCTAATGAAAAACTGTTTTTT.

V and J are TRBV6-5 and TRBJ1-6; no clear D. This CDR3 has 14 amino acids. Trimming cost V 4 bases and J 11 bases, with 15 bases left between them. From germline, CDR1 is MNHEY and CDR2 SVGAGI. The CDR3 region has the DNA TGTGCCAGCAGTTCTTTTTCCGGGGTTCCACCCCTCCACTTT. Its protein product is CASSSFSGVPPLHF.

V usage is TRBV27 and J usage is TRBJ1-2; 10 bases match TRBD1. Trimming took 10 bases from V and 7 from J; bases not matched to a gene: 21. This CDR3 is built from 17 residues. Germline V gene data show CDR1 as MNHEY and CDR2 as SMNVEV (reference sequence). The chain's CDR3 is CATLSGLGTGEDRGYTF. CDR3 in DNA: TGTGCCACCCTAAGTGGGTTAGGGACAGGGGAAGATCGTGGCTACACCTTC.

This chain uses TRBV6-1 with TRBJ1-5; 9 bases are shared with TRBD1. Germline CDR1 and CDR2: MNHNS and SASEGT. J was trimmed by 7 bases and V by 2 bases; bases with no gene match: 6. CDR3 length: 15 residues. CDR3 sequence (DNA): TGTGCCAGCAGTGAACACAGGGGGCAGGAGCAGCCCCAGCATTTT. Translation gives CASSEHRGQEQPQHF.

The chain has TRBV28 and TRBJ1-2; possible D gene TRBD1, 6 bases. Germline-derived CDR1 and CDR2 are MDHEN and SYDVKM. Trimming stripped 6 bases from V and 7 bases from J, with 12 bases between. This CDR3 contains 12 residues. The CDR3 region has the DNA TGTGCCAGCAGGCAAGGGGGGTTTGGCTACACCTTC. Its protein is CASRQGGFGYTF.

The CDR3 sequence: CASSKLQGYEQYF. In DNA form, the CDR3 reads TGTGCCAGCAGCAAACTACAGGGATACGAGCAGTACTTC. The rearrangement uses TRBV7-8 and TRBJ2-7, with TRBD1 as a possible D gene (6 bases). Per germline, CDR1 SGHVS and CDR2 FQNEAQ. CDR3 length: 13 amino acids. Trimming pared 5 bases from V and 4 bases from J, leaving 12 bases between.

J is TRBJ1-3 and V is TRBV6-1, with D unresolved. Germline values: CDR1 MNHNS, CDR2 SASEGT. The CDR3 sequence is 12 residues long. V was clipped by 6 bases and J by 6 bases, with 9 bases between them. This chain's CDR3 is CASRFELNTIYF. The CDR3 nucleotides read TGTGCCAGCAGGTTTGAATTAAACACCATATATTTT.

The chain employs TRBV27 and TRBJ2-3, with 7 bases identical to TRBD1. The V gene's germline CDR1 is MNHEY and CDR2 SMNVEV (reference sequence). Germline trimming cut 4 bases from V and 4 bases from J; bases unmatched to any gene: 8. The CDR3 contains 15 residues. The CDR3 DNA reads as TGTGCCAGCAGTTCACTACAGGGGTATCCAGATACGCAGTATTTT. Protein product: CASSSLQGYPDTQYF.

This chain links TRBV28 with TRBJ1-2, with D uncertain. CDR1 is MDHEN, CDR2 SYDVKM, per germline. CDR3 length equals 13 residues. Between the trimmed V and J ends, which lost 3 bases and 3 bases, there was a span of 8 bases. The CDR3, as DNA: TGTGCCAGCAGTTTGTCCTCCTACTATGGCTACACCTTC. This codes for CASSLSSYYGYTF.

The chain has TRBV12-3 or TRBV12-4 and TRBJ1-1; D uncertain. This CDR3 region has 11 residues. Trimming shortened V by 3 bases and J by 11 bases, and 10 bases separated the two germline ends. The CDR3, as DNA: TGTGCCAGCAGTTTTGGCTTGAGCGCTTTCTTT. Translating gives CASSFGLSAFF.

This chain uses TRBV10-2 with TRBJ2-7; TRBD2 matches at 11 bases. CDR1 is WSHSY and CDR2 is SAAADI in the germline V gene. The junction had 3 bases not matched to a gene; V was cut back by 11 bases and J by 6 bases. This CDR3 is 11 amino acids long. CDR3 protein: CAVAGGVEQYF. For the CDR3, the DNA is TGCGCCGTAGCGGGAGGGGTCGAGCAGTACTTC.

CDR3 coding DNA: TGTGCCAGTAGTCCGGGACACCCGAGCTCCTATAATTCACCCCTCCACTTT. Amino acids: CASSPGHPSSYNSPLHF. The chain carries TRBV19 and TRBJ1-6, with TRBD1 as a possible D gene (6 bases). Deletions cut 5 bases from V and 0 bases from J, with 14 bases between. The CDR3 is 17 amino acids. CDR1 is LNHDA, CDR2 SQIVND, per germline (reference sequence). Looking up the rest from reference TRBV19 and TRBJ1-6 gives the full variable domain: DGGITQSPKYLFRKEGQNVTLSCEQNLNHDAMYWYRQDPGQGLRLIYYSQIVNDFQKGDIAEGYSVSREKKESFPLTVTSAQKNPTAFYLCASSPGHPSSYNSPLHFGNGTRLTVT.